The 26 T cell receptor beta chains below come from one sample, sequenced in a study of identical twins. From the 5' RACE reads, TCRdb called clonotypes with MiXCR, one entry per CDR3 protein. The sample holds some 240,000 distinct CDR3 sequences, roughly 8.7% seen once. The same specimen was also included in a second study, on yellow fever vaccine responses in identical twins.

The specimen was CD8+ T cells sorted from blood. The source is a woman between 18 and 29 years old in good health.

This clonotype was recorded at least ten times. The chain is built from TRBV7-8 and TRBJ1-1; 9 bases map to TRBD1. Germline lookup yields CDR1 SGHVS and CDR2 FQNEAQ. This CDR3 comprises 15 residues. J was trimmed by 4 bases and V by 7 bases; bases with no gene match: 10. The CDR3 spells CASIMPQGAGTEAFF. The CDR3 bases are TGTGCCAGCATCATGCCACAGGGGGCCGGCACTGAAGCTTTCTTT.

The table lists this clonotype with many counts. The CDR3 coding sequence is TGTGCCAGCAGCGGGATAGGGGGGGATAATGAGCAGTTCTTC. Translated, it gives CASSGIGGDNEQFF. The chain joins TRBV7-3 to TRBJ2-1; D possibly corresponds to TRBD2 (7 bases). The V gene's germline CDR1 is SGHTA and CDR2 FQGTGA. CDR3 size: 14 residues. V was clipped by 5 bases and J by 7 bases, with 15 bases between them.

This clonotype showed up many times. The genes are TRBV7-2 and TRBJ2-5; the D is unclear. Germline V gene data show CDR1 as SGHTA and CDR2 as FQGNSA. Trimming pared 1 base from V and 5 bases from J, leaving 8 bases between. This CDR3 contains 13 residues. In DNA form, the CDR3 reads TGTGCCAGCAGCTTAGATGATCTGGAGACCCAGTACTTC. Protein product: CASSLDDLETQYF.

The gene calls are TRBV9 and TRBJ2-3; D gene unclear. V was cut by 2 bases and J by 2 bases, with 9 bases left in between. This CDR3 is 14 amino acids long. CDR1 and CDR2 (germline): SGDLS, YYNGEE. The CDR3 reads CASSVSKNTDTQYF. The CDR3 DNA reads TGTGCCAGCAGCGTCTCGAAGAACACAGATACGCAGTATTTT.

This rearrangement joins TRBV29-1 to TRBJ2-1; D remains ambiguous. The germline V gene has CDR1 SQVTM and CDR2 ANQGSEA. This CDR3 contains 14 residues. The V gene lost 5 bases and the J gene lost 2 bases, with 13 bases spanning the gap. The CDR3 spells CSVNSGVTYNEQFF. The DNA of the CDR3 is TGCAGCGTTAACTCAGGTGTAACCTACAATGAGCAGTTCTTC.

V gene TRBV11-2 combines with J gene TRBJ1-2; the match to TRBD1 covers 8 bases. The ends lost 5 bases at V and 4 bases at J; junction bases unmatched: 15. Germline values: CDR1 SGHAT, CDR2 FQNNGV. CDR3 size: 17 residues. The CDR3 DNA reads as TGTGCCAGCAGCCTCTCATCCGGGACAGGCTCCTCCTATGGCTACACCTTC. Residues: CASSLSSGTGSSYGYTF.

In this sample, this clonotype turned up a few times. The rearrangement uses TRBV7-9 and TRBJ2-5, with D possibly called TRBD1 or TRBD2 (5 bases each). The CDR3 loop spans 16 amino acids. Germline CDR1 SEHNR, CDR2 FQNEAQ (reference sequence). V lost 3 bases to trimming and J lost 1 base, with 15 bases between them. The CDR3 sequence is CASSLPWGRSQETQYF. DNA for the CDR3: TGTGCCAGCAGCTTGCCATGGGGGAGAAGCCAAGAGACCCAGTACTTC.

This clonotype was recorded many times. The chain employs TRBV7-9 and TRBJ2-5; no clear D gene. CDR3 length equals 13 residues. V shed 5 bases and J shed 4 bases, with 11 bases lying between them. Germline CDR1 is SEHNR and CDR2 is FQNEAQ (reference sequence). The CDR3 DNA sequence: TGTGCCAGCAGCCCCAGGTCGGGAGAGACCCAGTACTTC. Translated, it gives CASSPRSGETQYF.

This clonotype was counted only a few times. V is TRBV7-2 and J is TRBJ2-7; 10 bases align to TRBD1. Trimming at V came to 5 bases and at J to 7 bases, leaving 8 bases not matched to a gene. The CDR3 consists of 14 residues. CDR1 and CDR2 from the germline V gene are SGHTA and FQGNSA. In nucleotides, the CDR3 is TGTGCCAGCAGCCTAGGGACAGGGGCATGGGAGCAGTACTTC. Protein sequence: CASSLGTGAWEQYF.

This clonotype was detected a few times. This chain connects TRBV7-2 to TRBJ1-5, with 10 bases matching TRBD1. With V trimmed by 5 bases and J by 5 bases, 6 bases remained unmatched. Per germline, CDR1 SGHTA and CDR2 FQGNSA. The CDR3 is made up of 15 amino acids. The CDR3 region has the DNA TGTGCCAGCAGCAAAGACAGGGGGCGGCATCAGCCCCAGCATTTT. Encoded protein: CASSKDRGRHQPQHF.

Many counts were recorded for this clonotype. This chain links TRBV12-3 or TRBV12-4 with TRBJ2-7, with D unresolved. The ends were cut back, 4 bases at V and 4 bases at J, with 8 bases in the middle. The CDR3 has 12 amino acids. CDR3 in DNA: TGTGCCAGCAGTTATGTTGTTTACGAGCAGTACTTC. It encodes CASSYVVYEQYF.

This clonotype was detected only a few times. The chain joins TRBV6-6 to TRBJ2-7; TRBD1 might be the D (6 bases). The CDR3 has 13 residues. Deletions cut 10 bases from V and 5 bases from J, with 18 bases between. Germline loops: CDR1 MNHNY, CDR2 SVGAGI (reference sequence). CDR3 sequence (DNA): TGTGCCACATTCGGGACACTCGCCGACGAGCAGTACTTC. This codes for CATFGTLADEQYF.

This clonotype has a handful of counts. The J gene is TRBJ2-1, the V gene TRBV6-5; 11 nucleotides match TRBD2. This CDR3 is built from 15 residues. V lost 3 bases, J lost 6 bases, and 4 bases stayed unmatched. Germline values: CDR1 MNHEY, CDR2 SVGAGI. CDR3 coding DNA: TGTGCCAGCAGTTATGGTAGCGGGGGGGCCAATGAGCAGTTCTTC. This codes for CASSYGSGGANEQFF.

This clonotype appeared many times. This chain uses TRBV10-3 with TRBJ2-7; 11 bases are a match to TRBD1. The V and J ends lost 0 bases and 0 bases, in that order; junction bases with no gene match: 1. The CDR3 has 16 residues. Germline loops: CDR1 ENHRY, CDR2 SYGVKD. DNA for the CDR3: TGTGCCATCAGTGAGTCAGGGACAGGGGGCTCCTACGAGCAGTACTTC. It translates to CAISESGTGGSYEQYF.

In its sample, this clonotype was seen many times. The chain links TRBV9 to TRBJ2-7; the match to TRBD1 covers 7 bases. The CDR3 length is 13 residues. The germline CDR1 and CDR2 sequences are SGDLS and YYNGEE. Trimming took 5 bases from V and 4 from J; bases not matched to a gene: 6. For the CDR3, the DNA is TGTGCCAGCAGTACCGGGACAGATTACGAGCAGTACTTC. Residues: CASSTGTDYEQYF. Using reference TRBV9 and TRBJ2-7 for the parts outside the CDR3, the full variable domain is DSGVTQTPKHLITATGQRVTLRCSPRSGDLSVYWYQQSLDQGLQFLIQYYNGEERAKGNILERFSAQQFPDLHSELNLSSLELGDSALYFCASSTGTDYEQYFGPGTRLTVT.

The sample holds a few counts of this clonotype. This sequence joins TRBV7-9 and TRBJ2-7; D gene uncertain. The CDR3 has 12 amino acids. The germline CDR1 and CDR2 sequences are SEHNR and FQNEAQ (reference sequence). Trimming pared 4 bases from V and 4 bases from J, leaving 8 bases between. Here the CDR3 DNA reads TGTGCCAGCAGCTATTCAGAATACGAGCAGTACTTC. Translated: CASSYSEYEQYF. Full variable domain (rest looked up from reference TRBV7-9 and TRBJ2-7): DTGVSQNPRHKITKRGQNVTFRCDPISEHNRLYWYRQTLGQGPEFLTYFQNEAQLEKSRLLSDRFSAERPKGSFSTLEIQRTEQGDSAMYLCASSYSEYEQYFGPGTRLTVT.

This clonotype was counted many times. This sequence joins TRBV4-3 and TRBJ2-1; 13 bases align to TRBD2. The germline V gene has CDR1 LGHNA and CDR2 YSLEER. This CDR3 spans 15 amino acids. The junction had 3 bases not matched to a gene; V was cut back by 4 bases and J by 6 bases. The DNA of the CDR3 is TGCGCCAGCAGCCCAGGACTAGCGGGAGCCAATGAGCAGTTCTTC. Translation gives CASSPGLAGANEQFF.

This clonotype was detected only a few times. This chain connects TRBV4-3 to TRBJ1-1; D is unclear. V lost 0 bases, J lost 4 bases, and 12 bases lay in between. The CDR3 contains 15 residues. CDR1 and CDR2 (germline): LGHNA, YSLEER. CDR3 in amino acids: CASSQDSGVGTEAFF. The CDR3 DNA follows: TGCGCCAGCAGCCAAGATTCCGGGGTGGGCACTGAAGCTTTCTTT.

This clonotype was seen a few times. This rearrangement joins TRBV30 to TRBJ2-2, with 7 bases aligning to TRBD2. Germline assignment: CDR1 GTSNPN and CDR2 SVGIG (reference sequence). The CDR3 covers 13 residues. With V trimmed by 7 bases and J by 1 base, 3 bases remained unmatched. CDR3 region: CAFGGGNTGELFF. Here the CDR3 DNA reads TGTGCCTTTGGGGGGGGGAACACCGGGGAGCTGTTTTTT.

The gene calls are TRBV30 and TRBJ2-1; D is perhaps TRBD1 (6 bases). CDR3 size: 13 residues. The V end was cut by 5 bases, the J end by 4 bases, with 12 bases between. Germline CDR1 GTSNPN, CDR2 SVGIG (reference sequence). The CDR3 sequence is CAWDRTGYNEQFF. CDR3 in DNA: TGTGCCTGGGACAGGACGGGGTACAATGAGCAGTTCTTC.

V and J are TRBV27 and TRBJ2-7; TRBD2 matches 7 bases. Per the germline V gene, CDR1 is MNHEY and CDR2 is SMNVEV (reference sequence). Germline trimming cut 5 bases from V and 0 bases from J; bases unmatched to any gene: 4. The CDR3 covers 14 residues. CDR3 DNA sequence: TGTGCCAGCAGTCCTCTAGCGGCCTCCTACGAGCAGTACTTC. Its translation is CASSPLAASYEQYF.

This clonotype was counted many times. This chain uses TRBV29-1 with TRBJ2-7, with a possible D match to TRBD1 (5 bases). The CDR3 has 13 amino acids. Germline V gene lookup returns CDR1 SQVTM and CDR2 ANQGSEA. The ends were cut back, 1 base at V and 3 bases at J, with 10 bases in the middle. CDR3 loop: CSVEGQGFYEQYF. CDR3 DNA: TGCAGCGTTGAAGGTCAGGGATTCTACGAGCAGTACTTC.

On this clonotype itself: A much larger clone differs from this one at a single base, so this may be a read error. Because it lacks the conserved phenylalanine or tryptophan at the end, this CDR3 is likely a read error. The genes are TRBV4-1 and TRBJ2-1; 13 bases match TRBD2. Germline assignment: CDR1 MGHRA and CDR2 YSYEKL. There are 22 residues in the CDR3. V dropped 1 base and J dropped 3; count of bases not matched to a gene: 18. CDR3 in amino acids: CASSQGYDFGTSGITIYNEQFS. The CDR3 DNA reads as TGCGCCAGCAGCCAAGGATACGATTTCGGGACTAGCGGGATTACCATCTACAATGAGCAGTTCTCC.

This clonotype has at least ten counts. The CDR3 DNA reads as TGTGCCAGCAGTTTCCCCACAGATACGCAGTATTTT. Translated, it gives CASSFPTDTQYF. The rearrangement links TRBV12-3 or TRBV12-4 to TRBJ2-3; D is unclear. V dropped 3 bases and J dropped 2 bases, with 3 bases sitting between them. The CDR3 runs 12 residues.

Ten or more counts support this clonotype. The gene calls are TRBV29-1 and TRBJ2-1; no clear D gene. The CDR3 covers 13 residues. Trimming left V 2 bases short and J 6 bases short, with 11 bases between. Germline CDR1 reads SQVTM; CDR2 reads ANQGSEA. The DNA of the CDR3 is TGCAGCGTTGAAAGGGTAGGTGCCAATGAGCAGTTCTTC. Its protein product is CSVERVGANEQFF.

This clonotype occurred a few times. This sequence joins TRBV7-9 and TRBJ2-1; TRBD2 aligns across 16 bases. V trimming: 5 bases; J trimming: 7 bases; junction bases outside the gene matches: 2. The germline V gene has CDR1 SEHNR and CDR2 FQNEAQ (reference sequence). The CDR3 has 15 residues. Written as DNA, the CDR3 is TGTGCCAGCAGCGGGACTAGCGGGAGGGCAAATGAGCAGTTCTTC. Its protein is CASSGTSGRANEQFF.